This T cell receptor (beta chain) was captured in a study of Ad26.COV2.S vaccination and SARS-CoV-2 variants. Profiling relied on immunoSEQ multiplex PCR, and the TCRdb table lists in-frame clones only, not all of them. The data contain about 680,000 clones, 89% of them singletons. The treatment here: roughly 19 received Ad26.COV2.S at low or high dose, single or two shots; several received placebo; per-sample allocation not given. Specimens were obtained on day 63 following the first vaccine or placebo injection. The CDR3 totals 14 residues. V trimming: 4 bases; J trimming: 4 bases; junction bases outside the gene matches: 4. Germline CDR1 and CDR2: SQVTM and ANQGSEA.

This TCR was sampled from a person aged 18-65 years who received the Ad26.COV2.S COVID-19 vaccine or a placebo. The genes are TRBV29-1 and TRBJ2-3; TRBD2 aligns across 11 bases. The sample in question was peripheral blood, obtained in a trial of Ad26.COV2.S vaccine versus placebo. CDR3 residues: CSVVLAGGPDTQYF. CDR3 DNA sequence: TGCAGCGTTGTCTTAGCGGGAGGGCCAGATACGCAGTATTTT.